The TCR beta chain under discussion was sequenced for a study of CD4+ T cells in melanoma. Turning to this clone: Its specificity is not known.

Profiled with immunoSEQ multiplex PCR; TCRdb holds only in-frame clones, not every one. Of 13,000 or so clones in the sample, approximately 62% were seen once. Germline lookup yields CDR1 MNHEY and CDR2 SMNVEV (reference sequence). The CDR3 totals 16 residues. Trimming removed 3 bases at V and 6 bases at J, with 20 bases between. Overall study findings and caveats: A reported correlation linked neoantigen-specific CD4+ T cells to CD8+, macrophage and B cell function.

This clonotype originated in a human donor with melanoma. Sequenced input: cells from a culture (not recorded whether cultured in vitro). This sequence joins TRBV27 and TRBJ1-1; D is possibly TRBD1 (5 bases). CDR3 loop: CASSFMGGTSTSEAFF. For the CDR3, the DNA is TGTGCCAGCAGTTTTATGGGGGGGACCTCCACATCTGAAGCTTTCTTT.